This TCR beta chain was found in a study of blood T cell repertoires in COVID-19 (dated by TCRdb to the early 2020s). With regard to the full study: The collaborator samples originated in the United States, Italy and Spain and spanned the acute and convalescent phases of COVID-19. The prospective study material was composed of cDNA or gDNA derived from T cells, B-cell-depleted T cells, or PBMCs. Deeply sampled blood TCRbeta repertoires from subjects exposed to, actively infected with, or recovered from COVID-19 were included in the dataset. The repertoires were released in a freely available public database intended as a resource for research on the immune response to SARS-CoV-2. The samples were drawn from the first 160 participants of the ongoing ImmuneRACE study and from more than 1,000 subjects provided by 6 global collaborators. The sample metadata nearly always contained a de-identified subject ID, COVID-19 status, age in years and sex. Where HLA class I and class II types were available, the types were taken from metadata supplied by the sample provider, not from assay-based typing. Findings and caveats that apply to the study as a whole: Clinical and demographic metadata were provided uncurated, with the amount varying by source and participant.

In Seattle, one collaborating source enrolled patients while the infection was active and tracked those patients longitudinally over the course of disease. Each collaborating institution followed its own protocols to collect whole blood in K2EDTA tubes. For TCRbeta analysis, collaborators shipped samples in one of three forms: frozen whole blood, isolated PBMCs, or DNA extracted from either of those sample types. Comments on this clone: What antigen it recognizes has not been identified. It has no much larger one-base neighbor in the sample; base qualities were not kept.

Based on the germline V gene, the CDR1 and CDR2 sequences are SGHRS and YFSETQ. V drops 6 bases and J drops 5 bases, leaving 17 bases in between. The CDR3 runs 14 amino acids, cysteine and phenylalanine included. CDR3 DNA only is kept here, 42 bases in frame from base 1. TCRbeta CDR3 regions were amplified from genomic DNA using the immunoSEQ Assay, a bias-controlled multiplex PCR. Per the source publication's procedure: The number of nucleated cells in each sample was estimated by amplification of reference gene primers within the assay. To quantify the absolute abundance of each unique TCRbeta CDR3 rearrangement, sequence reads were collapsed and filtered. For each sample, productive Simpson clonality was calculated as the square root of Simpson's diversity index across productive rearrangements. Here the immuneACCESS table is served through TCRdb, limited to in-frame sequences with V and J called. Missing clones are a known gap in these copies; in checked studies unresolved V genes cover under half, and the rest lacks a known reason. From that table come the V and J calls and clone size; the DNA was used to work out D and trimming. This sample lists about 64,000 clones; roughly 80% were detected once. 11% to 15% of the sample goes to the ten largest clones.

The chain links TRBV5-1 with TRBJ2-5; TRBD2 is a possible D gene, resting on 6 matching bases. The TCR originated in a man in his 60s with COVID-19, enrolled during active disease. Sequencing was carried out using peripheral blood. The CDR3 in this case is CASTITQGGETQYF. Here is the DNA: TGCGCCAGCACCATAACCCAGGGAGGCGAGACCCAGTACTTC.